These T cell receptor beta chains were read from a single sample in a study of blood T cell repertoires in COVID-19. Repertoires were generated with immunoSEQ multiplex PCR, while TCRdb's copy carries only in-frame clones and drops some. This sample has 470,000 or so clones; about 85% occur once, and the top ten carry just under 2%. Material: PBMCs or T cells enriched from blood (not recorded which). The receptor set was obtained from a woman in her late teens or twenties with acute COVID-19. The conserved cysteine and the conserved F or W are not part of the CDR3 here. For some rows the clone size is stated as once, few or many, or as a class when expanded; others skip it.

j_call: TRBJ2-3
v_call: TRBV9
clone_size: NA
cdr3_aa: ASSISGSTDTQY

j_call: TRBJ1-2
v_call: TRBV9
clone_size: NA
cdr3_aa: ASSVALTSIYGYT

j_call: TRBJ1-6
v_call: TRBV13
clone_size: NA
cdr3_aa: ASSSPNQGGSPLH

j_call: TRBJ2-7
v_call: TRBV5-6
clone_size: NA
cdr3_aa: ASSLAGGTLTYEQY

j_call: TRBJ1-2
v_call: TRBV12-3/TRBV12-4
clone_size: once
cdr3_aa: ASSPAVGGYT

j_call: TRBJ1-4
v_call: TRBV27
clone_size: NA
cdr3_aa: ASSLSISQIPGGKLF

j_call: TRBJ2-2
v_call: TRBV7-3
clone_size: NA
cdr3_aa: ASSQGTEATGELF

j_call: TRBJ1-1
v_call: TRBV5-1
clone_size: once
cdr3_aa: ASLHSSGTEAF

j_call: TRBJ1-4
v_call: TRBV4-1
clone_size: NA
cdr3_aa: ASSHAGGIREKLF

j_call: TRBJ1-1
v_call: TRBV19
clone_size: NA
cdr3_aa: ASSIWGQGTEAF

j_call: TRBJ2-3
v_call: TRBV27
clone_size: NA
cdr3_aa: ASSLAGTDTQY

j_call: TRBJ2-7
v_call: TRBV15
clone_size: NA
cdr3_aa: ATSRDDRVDEQY

j_call: TRBJ1-4
v_call: TRBV4-2
clone_size: NA
cdr3_aa: ASSQLRPGTGNEKLF

j_call: TRBJ2-1
v_call: TRBV11-3
clone_size: NA
cdr3_aa: ASSLEGDRGRNEQF

j_call: TRBJ2-3
v_call: TRBV6-5
clone_size: NA
cdr3_aa: ASTVLTTDTQY

j_call: TRBJ2-7
v_call: TRBV7-2
clone_size: NA
cdr3_aa: ASLKQGTTYEQY

j_call: TRBJ2-5
v_call: TRBV12-5
clone_size: NA
cdr3_aa: ASGYGAGDIETQY

j_call: TRBJ2-6
v_call: TRBV28
clone_size: NA
cdr3_aa: ASTFGRSGANVLT

j_call: TRBJ2-1
v_call: TRBV5-1
clone_size: NA
cdr3_aa: ASSLDWTTYNEQF

j_call: TRBJ1-3
v_call: TRBV5-4
clone_size: NA
cdr3_aa: ASSAGTGDSGNTIY

j_call: TRBJ1-4
v_call: TRBV5-1
clone_size: NA
cdr3_aa: ASSLEGADEKLF

j_call: TRBJ1-1
v_call: TRBV7-9
clone_size: NA
cdr3_aa: ASSSIRDRVVAEAF

j_call: TRBJ2-1
v_call: TRBV5-6
clone_size: NA
cdr3_aa: ASSRTYNEQF

j_call: TRBJ1-5
v_call: TRBV5-5
clone_size: NA
cdr3_aa: ASSPGGDTYQPQH

j_call: TRBJ2-5
v_call: TRBV5-1
clone_size: NA
cdr3_aa: ASSASGGGETQY

j_call: TRBJ2-1
v_call: TRBV19
clone_size: few
cdr3_aa: ASSTGLAGGREQF

j_call: TRBJ1-1
v_call: TRBV19
clone_size: few
cdr3_aa: ASSLWDTSEAF

j_call: TRBJ2-1
v_call: TRBV4-3
clone_size: NA
cdr3_aa: ASSQDEVNEQF

j_call: TRBJ1-5
v_call: TRBV19
clone_size: NA
cdr3_aa: ASSIDRDQPQH

j_call: TRBJ2-7
v_call: TRBV15
clone_size: NA
cdr3_aa: ATSKGFYEQY

j_call: TRBJ1-2
v_call: TRBV30
clone_size: NA
cdr3_aa: AWSVPPSDRGNGYT

j_call: TRBJ1-5
v_call: TRBV18
clone_size: NA
cdr3_aa: ASSLSTGLSNQPQH

j_call: TRBJ2-2
v_call: TRBV27
clone_size: NA
cdr3_aa: ASGNRDRYTGELF

j_call: TRBJ1-1
v_call: TRBV28
clone_size: NA
cdr3_aa: ASGPRTGGMNTEAF

j_call: TRBJ1-1
v_call: TRBV13
clone_size: once
cdr3_aa: ASSLVSGTGFAF

j_call: TRBJ1-1
v_call: TRBV5-1
clone_size: NA
cdr3_aa: ASSATENTEAF

j_call: TRBJ2-5
v_call: TRBV5-3
clone_size: NA
cdr3_aa: ARSQDGAGTAQETQY

j_call: TRBJ1-4
v_call: TRBV18
clone_size: NA
cdr3_aa: ATADQGTTNEKLF

j_call: TRBJ1-1
v_call: TRBV11-3
clone_size: NA
cdr3_aa: ASSLDWLPNTEAF